In this sample, the clone carrying this T cell receptor (beta chain) turned up once. Its antigen is still unknown. This may arise from a read error, as a much more abundant clone is one base away. As for time point: healthy volunteer bleed at 2 weeks. Total RNA came from unfractionated whole blood. The germline V gene encodes CDR1 MGHRA and CDR2 YSYEKL. The CDR3 contains 16 residues. The library attached unique molecular identifiers to individual cDNA molecules. TCRdb analysed the RACE reads with MiXCR anew, one entry per CDR3 protein. The sample holds some 45,000 distinct CDR3 sequences, about 4.8% seen once. This specimen comes from a study of human T cells and chemical hapten exposure. Study details: Variability of per-sample TCR yields stemmed mainly from small differences in pooled library volume.

Whole-study findings and limits: No shift was seen in TCRs above 1 in 1000 frequency with DPC sensitization.

Sequencing was done on a sample of whole blood. The chain links TRBV4-1 to TRBJ1-2; the match to TRBD1 covers 10 bases. This clonotype was sampled from a human donor in good health. Some clones in this sample may be carry-over from other donors' samples. CDR3 loop: CARSLFGQGVGGGYTF. In nucleotides, the CDR3 is TGCGCCAGAAGCCTTTTCGGACAGGGGGTAGGAGGTGGCTACACCTTC.